One sample yielded the 10 T cell receptor beta chains listed below, sequenced in a study of T cells in Graves' hyperthyroidism and ophthalmopathy. TCR beta CDR3 sequences were amplified from RNA transcripts. Using the HTBI primer set, a first-round RT-PCR was run on the TCR CDR3. TCRdb re-analysed the multiplex PCR reads in MiXCR, keeping a single row per CDR3 protein. The sample consists of about 540,000 distinct CDR3 sequences, about 45% of them appearing once. Sequenced sample: peripheral blood or thyroid tissue (not recorded which). The origin of the receptors is a woman younger than 30 with Graves' hyperthyroidism.

The chain is built from TRBV7-9 and TRBJ2-6, with 8 bases that match TRBD2. The CDR3 runs 17 residues. V dropped 1 base and J dropped 3; count of bases not matched to a gene: 5. CDR1 is SEHNR and CDR2 is FQNEAQ in the germline V gene (reference sequence). For the CDR3, the DNA is TGTGCCAGCAGCTTAGGAGCGGGGGCGCGTGGGGCCAACGTCCTGACTTTC. Amino acids: CASSLGAGARGANVLTF.

This clonotype has ten or more counts. This chain uses TRBV6-5 with TRBJ1-6; D remains ambiguous. Germline CDR1 reads MNHEY; CDR2 reads SVGAGI. The CDR3 is 14 residues long. V was trimmed by 6 bases and J by 7 bases, leaving 13 bases between them. The CDR3 region is CASSLSFVNSPLHF. The CDR3 DNA reads as TGTGCCAGCAGCCTGTCGTTCGTAAATTCACCCCTCCACTTT.

V and J are TRBV25-1 and TRBJ1-5; possibly TRBD1 for D (5 bases). V was clipped by 2 bases and J by 1 base, with 15 bases between them. The CDR3 consists of 17 residues. CDR1 and CDR2 (germline): MGHDK, SYGVNS. Written as DNA, the CDR3 is TGTGCCAGCAGTGAAAGTAGGAGGGGCGCAAGCAATCAGCCCCAGCATTTT. Translation: CASSESRRGASNQPQHF.

This clonotype occurred many times. The chain links TRBV6-6 to TRBJ1-4; tentatively, D is TRBD1 (5 bases). CDR1 is MNHNY, CDR2 SVGAGI, per germline (reference sequence). This CDR3 is 13 amino acids long. V gave up 2 bases and J gave up 8 bases, with 9 bases separating them. CDR3: CASSYKGEEKLFF. For the CDR3, the DNA is TGTGCCAGCAGTTACAAAGGGGAAGAAAAACTGTTTTTT.

This clonotype showed up many times. This chain links TRBV19 with TRBJ1-6; D remains unclear. V was shortened by 1 base and J by 10 bases, with 5 bases between the two germline ends. CDR3 length equals 12 residues. Germline-derived CDR1 and CDR2 are LNHDA and SQIVND (reference sequence). The DNA for the CDR3 is TGTGCCAGTAGTATAGTGGGATCACCCCTCCACTTT. Translation gives CASSIVGSPLHF. The complete variable domain, with remaining parts taken from reference TRBV19 and TRBJ1-6, reads DGGITQSPKYLFRKEGQNVTLSCEQNLNHDAMYWYRQDPGQGLRLIYYSQIVNDFQKGDIAEGYSVSREKKESFPLTVTSAQKNPTAFYLCASSIVGSPLHFGNGTRLTVT.

With respect to this clonotype: The junction departs from germline at one end; a sequencing error may be responsible. J is TRBJ1-2 and V is TRBV4-2; D not resolved. The germline CDR1 and CDR2 sequences are LGHNA and YNFKEQ. The CDR3 is made up of 15 amino acids. CDR3 nucleotides: TGTGCCAGCAGCCAAGATGAGGTCAACCACTATGACTACACCTTC. Protein sequence: CASSQDEVNHYDYTF.

As for this clonotype: At one of its ends the junction is not consistent with the germline gene, which may arise from a read error. The rearrangement links TRBV9 to TRBJ2-5, with unresolved D. The end of the DNA fits TRBJ2-1 better, so the J call may be wrong. The germline V gene encodes CDR1 SGDLS and CDR2 YYNGEE. The CDR3 runs to 11 residues. CDR3 coding DNA: TGTGCCAGCGGGATTGGGCATGAACAGTTCTTC. Protein: CASGIGHEQFF.

Comment on this clonotype: As the CDR3 is not closed by the conserved phenylalanine or tryptophan, this likely results from a read error. No DNA is shown, since the ends of the CDR3 on it are uncertain; the CDR3 is the one TCRdb lists. The J gene is TRBJ2-2, the V gene TRBV6-4; the DNA was not used to check the table's D call, TRBD2. Germline V gives CDR1 MRHNA, CDR2 SNTAGT. The CDR3 totals 14 residues, both ends included. The CDR3 protein is CASSEAGGLGELFA.

The V and J genes are TRBV7-2 and TRBJ2-7, with D hard to call. The germline V gene encodes CDR1 SGHTA and CDR2 FQGNSA. The CDR3 extends over 14 amino acids. The V gene lost 2 bases and the J gene lost 0 bases, with 8 bases spanning the gap. This chain's CDR3 is CASSLSTASYEQYF. The CDR3 DNA reads as TGTGCCAGCAGCTTATCGACGGCCTCCTACGAGCAGTACTTC. Combining the CDR3 with reference TRBV7-2 and TRBJ2-7 gives the whole variable domain GAGVSQSPSNKVTEKGKDVELRCDPISGHTALYWYRQSLGQGLEFLIYFQGNSAPDKSGLPSDRFSAERTGGSVSTLTIQRTQQEDSAVYLCASSLSTASYEQYFGPGTRLTVT.

The sample holds a few counts of this clonotype. The chain carries TRBV24-1 and TRBJ2-7; 10 nucleotides align to TRBD2. The end of the DNA aligns better with TRBJ2-1, so the J call may be wrong. Germline CDR1 and CDR2: KGHDR and SFDVKD. The CDR3 sequence is 15 residues long. CDR3 sequence reads: CASSLSGRAFNEQFF. CDR3 DNA sequence: TGTGCCAGCAGCTTGAGCGGGAGGGCCTTCAATGAGCAGTTCTTC.